This paragraph reports one T cell receptor (beta chain). Profiled with immunoSEQ multiplex PCR; TCRdb holds only in-frame clones, not every one. The data show about 1.5 million clones, 95% to 99% seen once. The sample is drawn from a study of shared clonotypes between healthy human individuals. Looked up from germline, CDR1 is SGHRS and CDR2 is YFSETQ. The CDR3 loop spans 15 amino acids. Trimming pared 0 bases from V and 3 bases from J, leaving 12 bases between. The receptor was derived from a man between 25 and 39 years old in good health. This chain uses TRBV5-1 with TRBJ1-1, with D possibly matching TRBD1 (6 bases). Sequencing was carried out using naive CD4+ T cells sorted from blood. Indicated subset: CD45RA+ positively selected. As DNA, the CDR3 is TGCGCCAGCAGCTTGGGGACAGTTCAAGACACTGAAGCTTTCTTT. Translating gives CASSLGTVQDTEAFF.